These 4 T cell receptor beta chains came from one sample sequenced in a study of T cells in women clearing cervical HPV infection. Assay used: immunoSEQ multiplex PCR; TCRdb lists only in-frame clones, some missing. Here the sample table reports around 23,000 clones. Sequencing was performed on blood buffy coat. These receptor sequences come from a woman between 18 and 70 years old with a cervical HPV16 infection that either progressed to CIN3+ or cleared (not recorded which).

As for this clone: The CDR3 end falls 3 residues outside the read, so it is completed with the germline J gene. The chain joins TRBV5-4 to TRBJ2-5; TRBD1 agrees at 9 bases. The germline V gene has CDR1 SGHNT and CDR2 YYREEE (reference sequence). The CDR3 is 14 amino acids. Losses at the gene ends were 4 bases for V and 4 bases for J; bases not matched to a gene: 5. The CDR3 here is CASSLTGGRETQYF. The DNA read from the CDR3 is TGTGCCAGCAGCCTGACAGGGGGTAGAGAGACC.

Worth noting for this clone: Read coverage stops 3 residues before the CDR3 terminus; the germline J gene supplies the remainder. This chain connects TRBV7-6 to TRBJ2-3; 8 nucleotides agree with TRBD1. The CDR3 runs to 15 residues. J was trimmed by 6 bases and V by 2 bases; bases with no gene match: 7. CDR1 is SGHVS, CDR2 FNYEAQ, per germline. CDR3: CASSLFGQGDDTQYF. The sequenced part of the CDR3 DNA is TGTGCCAGCAGCTTATTCGGACAGGGTGACGATACG.

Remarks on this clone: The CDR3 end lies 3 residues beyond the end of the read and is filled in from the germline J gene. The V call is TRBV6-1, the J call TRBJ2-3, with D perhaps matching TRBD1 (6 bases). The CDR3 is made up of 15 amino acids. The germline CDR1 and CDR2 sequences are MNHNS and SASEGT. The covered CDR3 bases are TGTGCCAGCAGTGAAATTCTGGGACAACAAGAGACG. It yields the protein CASSEILGQQET. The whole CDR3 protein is CASSEILGQQETQYF.

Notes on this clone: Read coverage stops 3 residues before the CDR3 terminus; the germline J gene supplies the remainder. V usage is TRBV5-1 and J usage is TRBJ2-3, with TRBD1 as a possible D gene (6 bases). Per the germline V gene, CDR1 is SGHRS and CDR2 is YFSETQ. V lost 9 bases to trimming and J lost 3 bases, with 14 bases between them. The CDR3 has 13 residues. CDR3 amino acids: CAINRDSTDTQYF. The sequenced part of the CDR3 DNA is TGCGCCATTAACAGGGATTCGACAGATACG.